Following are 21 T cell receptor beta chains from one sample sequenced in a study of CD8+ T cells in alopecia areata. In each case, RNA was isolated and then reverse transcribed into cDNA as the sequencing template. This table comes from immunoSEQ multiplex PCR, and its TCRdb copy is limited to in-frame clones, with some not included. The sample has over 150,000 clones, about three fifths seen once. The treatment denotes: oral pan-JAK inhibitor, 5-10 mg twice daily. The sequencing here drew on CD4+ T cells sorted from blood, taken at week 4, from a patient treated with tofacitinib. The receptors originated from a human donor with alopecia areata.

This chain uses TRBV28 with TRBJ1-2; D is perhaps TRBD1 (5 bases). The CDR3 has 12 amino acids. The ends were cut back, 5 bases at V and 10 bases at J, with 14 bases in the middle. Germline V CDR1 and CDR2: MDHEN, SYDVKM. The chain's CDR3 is CASSGRGRDYTF. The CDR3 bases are TGTGCCAGCAGTGGACGGGGACGGGACTACACCTTC.

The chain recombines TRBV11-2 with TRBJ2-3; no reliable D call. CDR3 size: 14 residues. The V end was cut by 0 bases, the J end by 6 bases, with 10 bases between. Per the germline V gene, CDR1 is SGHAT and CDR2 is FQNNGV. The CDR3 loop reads CASSLEPVSDTQYF. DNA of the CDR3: TGTGCCAGCAGCTTAGAGCCCGTCTCGGATACGCAGTATTTT. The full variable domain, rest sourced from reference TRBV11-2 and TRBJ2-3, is EAGVAQSPRYKIIEKRQSVAFWCNPISGHATLYWYQQILGQGPKLLIQFQNNGVVDDSQLPKDRFSAERLKGVDSTLKIQPAKLEDSAVYLCASSLEPVSDTQYFGPGTRLTVL.

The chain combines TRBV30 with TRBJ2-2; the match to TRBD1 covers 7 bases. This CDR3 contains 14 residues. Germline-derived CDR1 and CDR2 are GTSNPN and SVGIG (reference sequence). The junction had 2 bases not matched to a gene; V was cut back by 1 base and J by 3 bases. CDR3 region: CAWSAGTDTGELFF. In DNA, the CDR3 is TGTGCCTGGAGTGCCGGGACAGACACCGGGGAGCTGTTTTTT.

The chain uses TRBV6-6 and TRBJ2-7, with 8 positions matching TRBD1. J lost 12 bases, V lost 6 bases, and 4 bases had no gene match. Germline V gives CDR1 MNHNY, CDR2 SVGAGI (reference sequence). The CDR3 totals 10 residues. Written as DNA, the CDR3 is TGTGCCAGCAGCCGGGACAGGATGTACTTC. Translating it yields CASSRDRMYF.

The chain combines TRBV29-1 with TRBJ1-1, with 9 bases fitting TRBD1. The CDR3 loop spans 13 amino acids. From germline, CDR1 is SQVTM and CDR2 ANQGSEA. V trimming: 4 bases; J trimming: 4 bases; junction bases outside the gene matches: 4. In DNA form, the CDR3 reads TGCAGCGTTGTGGGACAGGGTTTCACTGAAGCTTTCTTT. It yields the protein CSVVGQGFTEAFF.

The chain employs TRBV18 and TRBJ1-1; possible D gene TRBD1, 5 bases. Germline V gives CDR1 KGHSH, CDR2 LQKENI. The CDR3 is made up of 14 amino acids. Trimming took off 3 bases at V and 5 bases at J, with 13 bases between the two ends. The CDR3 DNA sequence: TGTGCCAGCTCACCGCGTGGGGGTGCAACTGAAGCTTTCTTT. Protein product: CASSPRGGATEAFF. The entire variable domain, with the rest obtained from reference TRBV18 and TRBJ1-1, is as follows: NAGVMQNPRHLVRRRGQEARLRCSPMKGHSHVYWYRQLPEEGLKFMVYLQKENIIDESGMPKERFSAEFPKEGPSILRIQQVVRGDSAAYFCASSPRGGATEAFFGQGTRLTVV.

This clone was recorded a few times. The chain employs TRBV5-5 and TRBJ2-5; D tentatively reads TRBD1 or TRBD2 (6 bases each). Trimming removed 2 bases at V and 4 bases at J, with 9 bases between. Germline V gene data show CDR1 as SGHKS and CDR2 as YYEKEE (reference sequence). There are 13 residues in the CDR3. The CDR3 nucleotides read TGTGCCAGCAGCTTATGGGGGGCAGAGACCCAGTACTTC. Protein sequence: CASSLWGAETQYF.

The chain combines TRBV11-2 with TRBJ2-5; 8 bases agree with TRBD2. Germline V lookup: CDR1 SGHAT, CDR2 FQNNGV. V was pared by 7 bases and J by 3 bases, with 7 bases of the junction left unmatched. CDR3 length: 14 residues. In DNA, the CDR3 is TGTGCCAGCATTCGTAGCGGGGTCGAAGAGACCCAGTACTTC. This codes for CASIRSGVEETQYF. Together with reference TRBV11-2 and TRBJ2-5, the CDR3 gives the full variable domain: EAGVAQSPRYKIIEKRQSVAFWCNPISGHATLYWYQQILGQGPKLLIQFQNNGVVDDSQLPKDRFSAERLKGVDSTLKIQPAKLEDSAVYLCASIRSGVEETQYFGPGTRLLVL.

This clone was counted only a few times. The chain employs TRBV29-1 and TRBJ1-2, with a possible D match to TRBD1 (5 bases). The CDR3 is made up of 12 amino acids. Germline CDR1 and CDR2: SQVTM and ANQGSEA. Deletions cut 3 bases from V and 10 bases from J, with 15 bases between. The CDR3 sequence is CSVDGLAGDYTF. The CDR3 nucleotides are TGCAGCGTTGACGGGCTGGCGGGGGACTACACCTTC.

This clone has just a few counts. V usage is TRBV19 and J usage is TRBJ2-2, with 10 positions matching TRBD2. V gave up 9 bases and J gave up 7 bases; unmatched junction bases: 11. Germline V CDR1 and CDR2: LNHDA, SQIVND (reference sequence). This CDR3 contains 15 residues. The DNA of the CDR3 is TGTGCCAGCTCGTTAGCGGGGGGCCACCACGGGGAGCTGTTTTTT. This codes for CASSLAGGHHGELFF.

The CDR3, as DNA: TGTGCCAGCAGCACCCCCACAGGGTCCCACGAGCAGTACTTC. Encoded protein: CASSTPTGSHEQYF. V and J are TRBV7-2 and TRBJ2-7, with TRBD1 as a possible D gene (6 bases). V was trimmed by 5 bases and J by 5 bases, leaving 16 bases between them. The CDR3 consists of 14 residues. Germline V gene sequence: CDR1 SGHTA, CDR2 FQGNSA.

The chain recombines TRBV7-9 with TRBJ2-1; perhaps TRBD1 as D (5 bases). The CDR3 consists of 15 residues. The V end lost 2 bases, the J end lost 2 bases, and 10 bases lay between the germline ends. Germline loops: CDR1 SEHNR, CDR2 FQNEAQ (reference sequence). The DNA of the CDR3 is TGTGCCAGCAGCTTACTCCAGGGTACCTACAATGAGCAGTTCTTC. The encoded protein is CASSLLQGTYNEQFF.

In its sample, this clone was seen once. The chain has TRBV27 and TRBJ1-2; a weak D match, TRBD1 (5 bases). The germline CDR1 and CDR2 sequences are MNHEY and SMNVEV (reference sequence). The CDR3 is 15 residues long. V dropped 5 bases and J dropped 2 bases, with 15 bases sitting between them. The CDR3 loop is CASSPADSPNYGYTF. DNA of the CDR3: TGTGCCAGCAGTCCGGCCGACAGCCCAAACTATGGCTACACCTTC.

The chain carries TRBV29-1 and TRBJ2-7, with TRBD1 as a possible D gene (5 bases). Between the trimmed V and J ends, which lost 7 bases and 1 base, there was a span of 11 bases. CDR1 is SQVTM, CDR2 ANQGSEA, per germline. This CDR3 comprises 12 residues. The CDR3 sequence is CSGQGGSYEQYF. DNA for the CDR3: TGCAGCGGGCAGGGTGGATCCTACGAGCAGTACTTC.

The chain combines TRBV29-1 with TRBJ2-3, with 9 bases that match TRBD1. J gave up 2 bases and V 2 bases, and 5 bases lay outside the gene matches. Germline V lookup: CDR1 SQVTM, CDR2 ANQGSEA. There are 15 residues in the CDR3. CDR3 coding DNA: TGCAGCGTTGAATTGGGGACAGGGCCCACAGATACGCAGTATTTT. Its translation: CSVELGTGPTDTQYF.

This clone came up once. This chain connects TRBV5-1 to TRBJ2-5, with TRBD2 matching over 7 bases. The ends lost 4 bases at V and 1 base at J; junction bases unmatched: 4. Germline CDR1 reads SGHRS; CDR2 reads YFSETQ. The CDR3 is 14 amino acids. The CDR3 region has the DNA TGCGCCAGCAGCAATAGACTAGCCCAAGAGACCCAGTACTTC. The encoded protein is CASSNRLAQETQYF.

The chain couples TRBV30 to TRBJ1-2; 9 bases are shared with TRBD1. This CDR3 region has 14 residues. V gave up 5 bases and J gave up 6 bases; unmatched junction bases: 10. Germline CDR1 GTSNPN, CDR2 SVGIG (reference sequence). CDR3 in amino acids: CAWYRDREFNGYTF. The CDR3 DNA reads TGTGCCTGGTACCGGGACAGGGAATTCAATGGCTACACCTTC.

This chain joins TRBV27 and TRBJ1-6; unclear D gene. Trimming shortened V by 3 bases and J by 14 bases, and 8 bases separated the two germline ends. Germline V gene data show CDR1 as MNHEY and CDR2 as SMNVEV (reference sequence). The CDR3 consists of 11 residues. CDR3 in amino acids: CASSFGKTLHF. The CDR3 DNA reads TGTGCCAGCAGTTTTGGCAAAACCCTCCACTTT.

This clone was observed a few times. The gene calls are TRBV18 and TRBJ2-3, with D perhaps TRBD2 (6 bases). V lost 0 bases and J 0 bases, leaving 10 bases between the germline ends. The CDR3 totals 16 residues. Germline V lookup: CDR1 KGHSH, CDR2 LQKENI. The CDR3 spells CASSPPGGTSTDTQYF. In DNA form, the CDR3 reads TGTGCCAGCTCACCACCTGGGGGGACTAGCACAGATACGCAGTATTTT.

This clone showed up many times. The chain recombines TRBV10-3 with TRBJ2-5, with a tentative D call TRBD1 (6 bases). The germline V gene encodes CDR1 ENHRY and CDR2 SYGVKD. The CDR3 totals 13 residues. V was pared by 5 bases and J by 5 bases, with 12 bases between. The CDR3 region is CAISSGAGETQYF. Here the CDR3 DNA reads TGTGCCATCAGTTCAGGGGCTGGGGAGACCCAGTACTTC.

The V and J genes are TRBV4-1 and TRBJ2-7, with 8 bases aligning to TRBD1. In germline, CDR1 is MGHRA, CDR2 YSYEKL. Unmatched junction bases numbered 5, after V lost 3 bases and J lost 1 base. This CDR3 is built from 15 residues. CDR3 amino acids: CASSQDGQGSYEQYF. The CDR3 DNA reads TGCGCCAGCAGCCAGGACGGACAGGGTTCCTACGAGCAGTACTTC.